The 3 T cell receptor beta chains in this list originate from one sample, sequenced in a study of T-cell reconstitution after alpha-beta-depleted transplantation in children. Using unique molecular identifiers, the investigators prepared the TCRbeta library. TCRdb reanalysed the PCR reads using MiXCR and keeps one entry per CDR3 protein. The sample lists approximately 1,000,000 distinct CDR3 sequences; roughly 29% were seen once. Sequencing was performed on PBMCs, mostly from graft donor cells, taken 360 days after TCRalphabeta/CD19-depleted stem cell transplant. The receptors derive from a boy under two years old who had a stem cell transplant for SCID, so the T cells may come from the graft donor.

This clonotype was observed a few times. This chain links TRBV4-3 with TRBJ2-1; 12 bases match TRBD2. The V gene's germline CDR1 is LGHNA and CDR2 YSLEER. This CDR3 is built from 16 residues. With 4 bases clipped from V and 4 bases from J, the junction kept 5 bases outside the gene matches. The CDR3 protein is CASSRKGTSGYNEQFF. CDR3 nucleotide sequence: TGCGCCAGCAGCCGCAAAGGGACTAGCGGGTACAATGAGCAGTTCTTC.

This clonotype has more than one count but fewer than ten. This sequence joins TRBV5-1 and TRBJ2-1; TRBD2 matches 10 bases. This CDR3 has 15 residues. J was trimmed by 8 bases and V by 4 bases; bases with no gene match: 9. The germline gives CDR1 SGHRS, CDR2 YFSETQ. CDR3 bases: TGCGCCAGCAGCCTGGCTAGCGGGGGTAGCCATGAGCAGTTCTTC. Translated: CASSLASGGSHEQFF. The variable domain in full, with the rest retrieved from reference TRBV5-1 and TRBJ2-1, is KAGVTQTPRYLIKTRGQQVTLSCSPISGHRSVSWYQQTPGQGLQFLFEYFSETQRNKGNFPGRFSGRQFSNSRSEMNVSTLELGDSALYLCASSLASGGSHEQFFGPGTRLTVL.

Here the CDR3 DNA reads TGTGCCACCAGTGACCCAGGGCAAGAGACCCAGTACTTC. It encodes CATSDPGQETQYF. The chain joins TRBV24-1 to TRBJ2-5; tentative D call: TRBD1 (5 bases). Per germline, CDR1 KGHDR and CDR2 SFDVKD. With 4 bases removed from V and 2 bases from J, the gap between germline ends came to 7 bases. CDR3 size: 13 residues.